This T cell receptor (beta chain) was observed in a study of CD4 T cells in relation to SARS-CoV-2 and coronaviruses. This CDR3 is 14 amino acids long. The V end lost 4 bases, the J end lost 0 bases, and 8 bases lay between the germline ends. Per the germline V gene, CDR1 is KGHDR and CDR2 is SFDVKD. The table came from immunoSEQ multiplex PCR; TCRdb's copy has only in-frame clones and leaves some out. The sample holds around 37,000 clones, over 75% seen once. The chain has TRBV24-1 and TRBJ1-2, with unresolved D. The sequence was collected from an adult with COVID-19. Sequenced: memory CD4+ T cells from PBMCs. The DNA of the CDR3 is TGTGCCACCAGTGAAGGAGGGCCTAACTATGGCTACACCTTC. It yields the protein CATSEGGPNYGYTF.